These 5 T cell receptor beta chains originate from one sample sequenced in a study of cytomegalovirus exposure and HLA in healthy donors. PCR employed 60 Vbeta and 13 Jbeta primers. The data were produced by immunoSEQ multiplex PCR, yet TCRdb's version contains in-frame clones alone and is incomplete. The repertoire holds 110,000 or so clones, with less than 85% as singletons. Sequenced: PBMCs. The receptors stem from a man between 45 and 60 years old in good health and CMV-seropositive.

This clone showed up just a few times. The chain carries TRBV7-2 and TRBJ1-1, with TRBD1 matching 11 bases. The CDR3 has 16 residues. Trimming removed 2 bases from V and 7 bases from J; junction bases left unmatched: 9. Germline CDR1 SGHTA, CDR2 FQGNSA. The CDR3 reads CASSLTPGTGGGEAFF. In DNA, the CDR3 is TGTGCCAGCAGCTTAACTCCCGGGACAGGGGGAGGTGAAGCTTTCTTT.

In nucleotides, the CDR3 is TGCGCCAGCACCGTACAGGGGAGCTCCTATAATTCACCCCTCCACTTT. Translating gives CASTVQGSSYNSPLHF. The V gene is TRBV5-1, the J gene TRBJ1-6; TRBD1 agrees at 7 bases. The germline V gene has CDR1 SGHRS and CDR2 YFSETQ. This CDR3 region has 16 residues. V lost 6 bases and J lost 0; bases outside the gene matches: 6.

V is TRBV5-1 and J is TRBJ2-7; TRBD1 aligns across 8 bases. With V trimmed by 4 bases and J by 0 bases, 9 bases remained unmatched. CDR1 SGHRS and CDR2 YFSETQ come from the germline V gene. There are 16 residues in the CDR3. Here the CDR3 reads CASSPLTGDTSYEQYF. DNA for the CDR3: TGCGCCAGCAGCCCCCTGACAGGGGACACCTCCTACGAGCAGTACTTC.

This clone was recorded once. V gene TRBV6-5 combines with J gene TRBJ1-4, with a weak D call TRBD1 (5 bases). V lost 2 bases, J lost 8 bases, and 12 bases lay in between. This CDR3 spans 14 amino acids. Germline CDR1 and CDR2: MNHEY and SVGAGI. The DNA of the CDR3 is TGTGCCAGCAGTTACAGGGGAATAGGGGAAAAACTGTTTTTT. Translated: CASSYRGIGEKLFF.

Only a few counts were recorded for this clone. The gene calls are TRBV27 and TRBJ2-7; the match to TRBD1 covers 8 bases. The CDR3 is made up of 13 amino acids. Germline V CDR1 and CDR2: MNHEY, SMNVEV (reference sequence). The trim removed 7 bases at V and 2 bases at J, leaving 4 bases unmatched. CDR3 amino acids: CASTGQGAYEQYF. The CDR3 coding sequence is TGTGCCAGCACCGGACAGGGAGCCTACGAGCAGTACTTC.